This TCR beta chain emerged from a study of vaccination and CD4 T cells after COVID-19. CDR1 and CDR2 from the germline V gene are MNHEY and SVGAGI. V was shortened by 2 bases and J by 10 bases, with 8 bases between the two germline ends. The CDR3 sequence is 11 residues long. Concerning this clonotype itself: No antigen is known for it.

The Oncomine TCR Beta short-read assay was applied to DNA of cultured CD4+ T cells. Each CDR3 protein is one row after TCRdb ran MiXCR on the PCR reads. This table holds roughly 15,000 distinct CDR3 sequences, around 53% found once. Specified treatment: approximately 9-day PBMC culture with coronavirus spike peptide pools or control peptides (ViraFEST assay). Half-medium replacement with fresh IL-2 medium took place on days 3 and 7. The chain links TRBV6-5 to TRBJ1-2; D unresolved. This TCR was recovered from a human donor who had recovered from COVID-19. The sequencing input was CD4+ T cells from blood, cultured in vitro. The DNA for the CDR3 is TGTGCCAGCAGTTACGGTTCCACCTACACCTTC. Amino acids: CASSYGSTYTF.